Described below is a single TCR beta chain sequence and its context. Its antigen is still unknown. TCRdb reprocessed the 5' RACE reads with MiXCR, giving one entry per CDR3 protein. The sample shows tens of thousands of distinct CDR3 sequences, more than 12% of them seen only once. This CDR3 region has 15 residues. V shed 3 bases, J shed 1 base, and the junction held 6 bases outside the gene matches. Looked up from germline, CDR1 is LGHNA and CDR2 is YNFKEQ. The sample comes from a study of T-cell memory formation after mild COVID-19. Study-wide results and caveats: Clones shrinking from day 15 to 85 showed even CD4/CD8 mixes; later expanders tilted CD4+.

The material sequenced was PBMCs or a T cell subset sorted from them (not recorded which). This sequence joins TRBV4-2 and TRBJ2-7, with TRBD1 matching 7 bases. The receptor was isolated from a man between 18 and 29 years old who had mild COVID-19 (a few samples of this study predate the infection). Cell type and time point are not known. Written as DNA, the CDR3 is TGTGCCAGCAGCCAGGGGCAGGGGGAATCCTACGAGCAGTACGTC. It is translated as CASSQGQGESYEQYV.